The 32 T cell receptor beta chains listed next were all sequenced from one sample in a study of blood T cells in healthy people across ages. For the second PCR, which ran for about 6 to 11 cycles, a sample-barcoded 5' primer and a J-beta primer mix were used. One entry per CDR3 protein results from TCRdb running MiXCR on the 5' RACE reads. This table holds under 850,000 distinct CDR3 sequences, about 36% found once. What was sequenced was blood. The receptor source for this set is a man younger than 35 in good health.

Only a few counts were recorded for this clonotype. J is TRBJ1-5 and V is TRBV20-1; 12 nucleotides match TRBD1. Trimming at V came to 1 base and at J to 2 bases, leaving 9 bases not matched to a gene. Germline V CDR1 and CDR2: DFQATT, SNEGSKA (reference sequence). This CDR3 has 18 residues. The CDR3 region has the DNA TGCAGTGCTAGAGGGGACAGGGGGCTGGGAGATGGCAATCAGCCCCAGCATTTT. Translating gives CSARGDRGLGDGNQPQHF.

In this sample, this clonotype turned up a few times. The chain recombines TRBV7-2 with TRBJ2-7; 7 positions match TRBD2. The CDR3 spans 14 residues. J gave up 3 bases and V 5 bases, and 7 bases lay outside the gene matches. The germline CDR1 and CDR2 sequences are SGHTA and FQGNSA. The CDR3 is CASSTGTTGYEQYF. The CDR3 DNA reads as TGTGCCAGCAGCACCGGGACTACGGGCTACGAGCAGTACTTC. The whole variable domain, remainder taken from reference TRBV7-2 and TRBJ2-7, is GAGVSQSPSNKVTEKGKDVELRCDPISGHTALYWYRQSLGQGLEFLIYFQGNSAPDKSGLPSDRFSAERTGGSVSTLTIQRTQQEDSAVYLCASSTGTTGYEQYFGPGTRLTVT.

The chain joins TRBV10-3 to TRBJ2-2; 9 nucleotides match TRBD2. The germline V gene has CDR1 ENHRY and CDR2 SYGVKD. J was trimmed by 7 bases and V by 2 bases; bases with no gene match: 11. The CDR3 has 17 residues. CDR3 loop: CAISEGSGGPRDGELFF. As DNA, the CDR3 is TGTGCCATCAGTGAGGGTAGCGGGGGACCTCGGGACGGGGAGCTGTTTTTT.

This clonotype has more than one count but fewer than ten. V and J are TRBV12-3 or TRBV12-4 and TRBJ1-5; D ambiguous. V lost 7 bases and J 4 bases, leaving 11 bases between the germline ends. The CDR3 spans 13 residues. CDR3 sequence reads: CASKPGANQPQHF. CDR3 bases: TGTGCCAGCAAGCCGGGAGCTAATCAGCCCCAGCATTTT.

V and J are TRBV28 and TRBJ1-2; possible D gene TRBD1, 6 bases. The V end lost 6 bases, the J end lost 5 bases, and 16 bases lay between the germline ends. The CDR3 contains 14 residues. The germline gives CDR1 MDHEN, CDR2 SYDVKM. The CDR3 DNA reads as TGTGCCAGCAGGGACCGGGACACCTTTTATGGCTACACCTTC. Its translation: CASRDRDTFYGYTF.

The sample holds a few counts of this clonotype. The chain carries TRBV6-5 and TRBJ2-3; D not resolved. The CDR3 is 14 residues long. V was shortened by 2 bases and J by 3 bases, with 9 bases between the two germline ends. Looked up from germline, CDR1 is MNHEY and CDR2 is SVGAGI. The DNA of the CDR3 is TGTGCCAGCAGTTACATAACCGGAACAGATACGCAGTATTTT. This codes for CASSYITGTDTQYF.

This clonotype was observed at least ten times. This chain joins TRBV11-2 and TRBJ2-1; unclear D gene. Deletions cut 1 base from V and 8 bases from J, with 6 bases between. Germline V gene data show CDR1 as SGHAT and CDR2 as FQNNGV. The CDR3 spans 12 residues. The CDR3 sequence: CASSLGTDEQFF. CDR3 in DNA: TGTGCCAGCAGCTTAGGTACTGATGAGCAGTTCTTC.

The V and J genes are TRBV2 and TRBJ2-3, with 7 bases identical to TRBD1. CDR1 is SNHLY, CDR2 FYNNEI, per germline. The CDR3 extends over 16 amino acids. The trim removed 3 bases at V and 0 bases at J, leaving 6 bases unmatched. CDR3 DNA sequence: TGTGCCAGCAGTGACGGGGACAGCACTAGCACAGATACGCAGTATTTT. Amino acid sequence: CASSDGDSTSTDTQYF.

This clonotype was counted a few times. The rearrangement links TRBV4-1 to TRBJ2-1, with D uncertain. Germline V CDR1 and CDR2: MGHRA, YSYEKL. The CDR3 consists of 14 residues. V was shortened by 0 bases and J by 6 bases, with 9 bases between the two germline ends. CDR3 sequence: CASSQDRSSNEQFF. CDR3 coding DNA: TGCGCCAGCAGCCAAGATAGGAGTTCCAATGAGCAGTTCTTC.

This clonotype occurred many times. The chain uses TRBV14 and TRBJ2-1; 12 nucleotides align to TRBD2. Germline CDR1 reads SGHDN; CDR2 reads FVKESK. The CDR3 length is 15 residues. V gave up 1 base and J gave up 8 bases; unmatched junction bases: 3. CDR3 residues: CASSQVPSGGDEQFF. The CDR3 DNA reads TGTGCCAGCAGCCAAGTTCCTAGCGGGGGGGATGAGCAGTTCTTC.

This clonotype was seen at least ten times. The rearrangement uses TRBV4-1 and TRBJ2-3, with a tentative D call TRBD1 (5 bases). Germline CDR1 reads MGHRA; CDR2 reads YSYEKL. With 3 bases removed from V and 0 bases from J, the gap between germline ends came to 10 bases. There are 15 residues in the CDR3. CDR3 in DNA: TGCGCCAGCAGCCATGGGGCGTCTAGCACAGATACGCAGTATTTT. It translates to CASSHGASSTDTQYF.

The chain employs TRBV20-1 and TRBJ1-5, with D unclear. Trimming cost V 4 bases and J 4 bases, with 11 bases left between them. Per the germline V gene, CDR1 is DFQATT and CDR2 is SNEGSKA (reference sequence). CDR3 size: 13 residues. CDR3 nucleotides: TGCAGTGCTACAGGTCGGGGTAATCAGCCCCAGCATTTT. Translation: CSATGRGNQPQHF.

V gene TRBV14 combines with J gene TRBJ2-5; D is uncertain. The better agreement between TRBJ2-7 and the DNA end casts doubt on the J call. Germline V gene lookup returns CDR1 SGHDN and CDR2 FVKESK. The CDR3 is made up of 13 amino acids. CDR3 region: CASSDILGYEQYF. The CDR3 nucleotides are TGTGCCAGCAGCGATATTCTCGGCTACGAGCAGTACTTC.

This clonotype was found a few times. J is TRBJ1-2 and V is TRBV5-1, with D tentatively TRBD1 (6 bases). V gave up 2 bases and J gave up 7 bases, with 18 bases separating them. Germline values: CDR1 SGHRS, CDR2 YFSETQ. The CDR3 covers 15 residues. The CDR3 loop is CASSFEVLKTGGYTF. CDR3 DNA sequence: TGCGCCAGCAGCTTCGAGGTACTAAAGACAGGTGGCTACACCTTC.

This clonotype showed up just a few times. This sequence joins TRBV10-3 and TRBJ1-5; D is undetermined. Trimming shortened V by 7 bases and J by 0 bases, and 7 bases separated the two germline ends. The CDR3 spans 13 residues. Germline lookup yields CDR1 ENHRY and CDR2 SYGVKD. CDR3 in amino acids: CAITANSNQPQHF. CDR3 nucleotides: TGTGCCATCACGGCCAATAGCAATCAGCCCCAGCATTTT.

As regards this clonotype: The junction departs from germline at one end; a sequencing error may be responsible. The chain is built from TRBV10-3 and TRBJ1-6; the D is unclear. Germline V gene data show CDR1 as ENHRY and CDR2 as SYGVKD. The CDR3 totals 13 residues. CDR3 loop: CAISGSGGSPPHF. The DNA for the CDR3 is TGTGCCATCAGTGGATCGGGTGGTTCACCCCCCCACTTT.

Regarding this clonotype: A read error is possible here, since a much larger clone lies one base away. The chain employs TRBV12-3 or TRBV12-4 and TRBJ2-3; 10 bases are a match to TRBD2. This CDR3 region has 16 residues. The CDR3 DNA reads as TGTGCCGGCAGTTTATCGCTAGCGGGGGAAGCAGATACGCAGTATTTT. Translated: CAGSLSLAGEADTQYF.

Turning to this clonotype: One end of the junction is discordant with germline, which a read error may explain. The CDR3 coding sequence is TGTGCCGGCAGCTCCGGGACAGGGGAGACCGGGGAGCTGTTTTTT. Translating it yields CAGSSGTGETGELFF. The V gene is TRBV13, the J gene TRBJ2-2; TRBD1 matches 10 bases. Germline assignment: CDR1 PRHDT and CDR2 FYEKMQ (reference sequence). This CDR3 spans 15 amino acids.

The genes are TRBV7-2 and TRBJ1-4; possible D gene TRBD1, 5 bases. The CDR3 covers 14 residues. Trimming removed 7 bases at V and 7 bases at J, with 16 bases between. Germline V gene sequence: CDR1 SGHTA, CDR2 FQGNSA. Written as DNA, the CDR3 is TGTGCCAGCACCCAGGGAGCGGCCAGTGAAAAACTGTTTTTT. Translated, it gives CASTQGAASEKLFF.

V and J are TRBV15 and TRBJ2-5, with a weak D call TRBD1 (6 bases). Trimming pared 0 bases from V and 1 base from J, leaving 6 bases between. Germline V CDR1 and CDR2: LNHNV, YYDKDF (reference sequence). The CDR3 is 14 amino acids. The CDR3 sequence: CATSREQGQETQYF. CDR3 coding DNA: TGTGCCACCAGCAGAGAACAGGGCCAAGAGACCCAGTACTTC.

The rearrangement links TRBV7-2 to TRBJ2-7; D remains ambiguous. The CDR3 spans 16 residues. Germline CDR1 is SGHTA and CDR2 is FQGNSA. V dropped 5 bases and J dropped 0 bases, with 17 bases sitting between them. The CDR3 spells CASSPLGGASSYEQYF. CDR3 coding DNA: TGTGCCAGCAGCCCGTTGGGCGGCGCGAGCTCCTACGAGCAGTACTTC.

The chain has TRBV5-1 and TRBJ1-1, with D possibly matching TRBD1 (5 bases). Trimming shortened V by 5 bases and J by 7 bases, and 24 bases separated the two germline ends. CDR1 is SGHRS, CDR2 YFSETQ, per germline. There are 16 residues in the CDR3. This CDR3 is CASSYHEPDPRGEAFF. The CDR3 DNA reads TGCGCCAGCAGTTACCACGAACCAGACCCGAGGGGTGAAGCTTTCTTT.

The chain employs TRBV27 and TRBJ1-1; tentatively, D is TRBD1 (5 bases). The CDR3 sequence is 14 residues long. Looked up from germline, CDR1 is MNHEY and CDR2 is SMNVEV (reference sequence). V dropped 5 bases and J dropped 1 base, with 11 bases sitting between them. The CDR3 coding sequence is TGTGCCAGCAGTACACAGGACAAGAACACTGAAGCTTTCTTT. The encoded protein is CASSTQDKNTEAFF.

This rearrangement joins TRBV18 to TRBJ2-1, with 7 bases fitting TRBD1. V dropped 3 bases and J dropped 8; count of bases not matched to a gene: 16. Germline V gene data show CDR1 as KGHSH and CDR2 as LQKENI. There are 17 residues in the CDR3. CDR3 in amino acids: CASSPRGQTVTGYEQFF. CDR3 sequence (DNA): TGTGCCAGCTCACCCAGGGGACAGACCGTGACGGGGTATGAGCAGTTCTTC.

This clonotype was observed a few times. This sequence joins TRBV12-3 or TRBV12-4 and TRBJ1-2; D is possibly TRBD1 (5 bases). The CDR3 totals 13 residues. The V gene lost 3 bases and the J gene lost 5 bases, with 10 bases spanning the gap. As DNA, the CDR3 is TGTGCCAGCAGTTTGGGGGGGAAATATGGCTACACCTTC. This encodes CASSLGGKYGYTF.

The chain recombines TRBV7-9 with TRBJ2-1, with no clear D. This CDR3 region has 14 residues. Germline-derived CDR1 and CDR2 are SEHNR and FQNEAQ (reference sequence). Between the trimmed V and J ends, which lost 5 bases and 0 bases, there was a span of 8 bases. The DNA for the CDR3 is TGTGCCAGCAGCATTAGTGTCTCCTACAATGAGCAGTTCTTC. It specifies CASSISVSYNEQFF. The full variable domain, completed using reference TRBV7-9 and TRBJ2-1, is DTGVSQNPRHKITKRGQNVTFRCDPISEHNRLYWYRQTLGQGPEFLTYFQNEAQLEKSRLLSDRFSAERPKGSFSTLEIQRTEQGDSAMYLCASSISVSYNEQFFGPGTRLTVL.

This clonotype was seen many times. V is TRBV5-1 and J is TRBJ2-3; D possibly corresponds to TRBD2 (6 bases). Germline CDR1 is SGHRS and CDR2 is YFSETQ. Trimming took 4 bases from V and 6 from J, leaving 12 bases between them. CDR3 length equals 13 residues. Here the CDR3 DNA reads TGCGCCAGCAGCATCCCACGGGGGGATACGCAGTATTTT. This encodes CASSIPRGDTQYF.

This clonotype was observed a few times. The rearrangement joins TRBV15 to TRBJ1-2, with TRBD1 as a possible D gene (6 bases). This CDR3 has 12 amino acids. From germline, CDR1 is LNHNV and CDR2 YYDKDF (reference sequence). Trimming took off 2 bases at V and 8 bases at J, with 9 bases between the two ends. Here the CDR3 DNA reads TGTGCCACCAGCAGACAGGGGCGAGGCTACACCTTC. Protein sequence: CATSRQGRGYTF.

The J gene is TRBJ1-1, the V gene TRBV7-2, with D tentatively TRBD1 (6 bases). The germline V and J ends were trimmed by 2 bases and 0 bases, with 13 bases remaining between them. The CDR3 runs 16 residues. Per the germline V gene, CDR1 is SGHTA and CDR2 is FQGNSA. In DNA, the CDR3 is TGTGCCAGCAGCTTATCTCTCGACAGGATGAACACTGAAGCTTTCTTT. It yields the protein CASSLSLDRMNTEAFF. The full variable domain, rest sourced from reference TRBV7-2 and TRBJ1-1, is GAGVSQSPSNKVTEKGKDVELRCDPISGHTALYWYRQSLGQGLEFLIYFQGNSAPDKSGLPSDRFSAERTGGSVSTLTIQRTQQEDSAVYLCASSLSLDRMNTEAFFGQGTRLTVV.

The chain combines TRBV10-3 with TRBJ1-1; no reliable D call. V lost 5 bases and J 0 bases, leaving 7 bases between the germline ends. The CDR3 runs 13 residues. CDR1 is ENHRY, CDR2 SYGVKD, per germline. The CDR3, as DNA: TGTGCCATCAGTTCTCGAGTGAACACTGAAGCTTTCTTT. Protein: CAISSRVNTEAFF.

This clonotype was counted once. The chain uses TRBV27 and TRBJ2-1; 9 bases align to TRBD2. The CDR3 runs 17 residues. Trimming removed 2 bases from V and 3 bases from J; junction bases left unmatched: 8. The germline V gene has CDR1 MNHEY and CDR2 SMNVEV (reference sequence). CDR3 in DNA: TGTGCCAGCAGTTTAAAGGATAGACTAGCGGTCTACAATGAGCAGTTCTTC. Its translation: CASSLKDRLAVYNEQFF.

This clonotype has just a few counts. The chain joins TRBV6-5 to TRBJ1-2, with TRBD1 as a possible D gene (6 bases). V was pared by 5 bases and J by 7 bases, with 20 bases between. The CDR3 runs to 15 residues. Germline V CDR1 and CDR2: MNHEY, SVGAGI. CDR3 residues: CASSKEYRAAAGYTF. As DNA, the CDR3 is TGTGCCAGCAGTAAAGAGTACAGGGCGGCGGCTGGCTACACCTTC.